This is a list of T cell receptor beta chains from one sample in a study of blood T cell repertoires in COVID-19. Sequencing was performed with immunoSEQ multiplex PCR; in TCRdb, only in-frame clones are kept and a portion is missing. The repertoire holds 250,000 to 350,000 clones, with approximately 90% as singletons. Material: peripheral blood. Receptor source: a woman younger than 45 with COVID-19, enrolled during active disease. Both conserved end residues are part of each CDR3. D genes are given only for firm matches. For some rows the clone size is stated as once, few or many, or as a class when expanded; others skip it.

size: .
V: TRBV19
length: 12
J: TRBJ2-2
D: .
DNA: TGTGCCAGTAGTATAGCGACCGGGGAGCTGTTTTTT
CDR3: CASSIATGELFF

size: .
V: TRBV5-1
length: 16
J: TRBJ2-7
D: TRBD1
DNA: TGCGCCAGCAATCGCAAACCCGGGACAGGGGGCTACGAGCAGTACTTC
CDR3: CASNRKPGTGGYEQYF

size: .
V: TRBV6-5
length: 13
J: TRBJ1-1
D: .
DNA: TGTGCCAGCTGGATAGGGGCGAACACTGAAGCTTTCTTT
CDR3: CASWIGANTEAFF

size: .
V: TRBV5-8
length: 19
J: TRBJ2-6
D: .
DNA: TGTGCCAGCAGCTTGTTTCGGGGTAGTGGGGTCTCTGGGGCCAACGTCCTGACTTTC
CDR3: CASSLFRGSGVSGANVLTF

size: .
V: TRBV28
length: 15
J: TRBJ2-3
D: .
DNA: TGTGCCAGCAGTTTATTAGGAGACAGCACAGATACGCAGTATTTT
CDR3: CASSLLGDSTDTQYF

size: .
V: TRBV24-1
length: 15
J: TRBJ2-2
D: .
DNA: TGTGCCACCAGTGAAACCGGGACAAGCACCGGGGAGCTGTTTTTT
CDR3: CATSETGTSTGELFF

size: .
V: TRBV21-1
length: 16
J: TRBJ1-5
D: .
DNA: TGTGCCAGCAGCAAAGGGACAGGGTGGGACAATCAGCCCCAGCATTTT
CDR3: CASSKGTGWDNQPQHF

size: .
V: TRBV5-6
length: 13
J: TRBJ1-2
D: TRBD1
DNA: TGTGCCAGCAGCCGTGACAGGGACTATGGCTACACCTTC
CDR3: CASSRDRDYGYTF

size: .
V: TRBV9
length: 16
J: TRBJ2-5
D: .
DNA: TGTGCCAGCAGCGCCCTGGGTCGGGCGGGCCAAGAGACCCAGTACTTC
CDR3: CASSALGRAGQETQYF

size: .
V: TRBV11-2
length: 14
J: TRBJ1-2
D: TRBD1
DNA: TGTGCCAGCAGCATGGGACAGATAACCTATGGCTACACCTTC
CDR3: CASSMGQITYGYTF

size: .
V: TRBV30
length: 17
J: TRBJ1-6
D: .
DNA: TGTGCCTGGACCCTGCTTAGCGCCATCTCCTATAATTCACCCCTCCACTTT
CDR3: CAWTLLSAISYNSPLHF

size: .
V: TRBV28
length: 10
J: TRBJ1-1
D: .
DNA: TGTGCCAGCACCGACACTGAAGCTTTCTTT
CDR3: CASTDTEAFF

size: .
V: TRBV10-1
length: 14
J: TRBJ2-3
D: TRBD2
DNA: TGCGCCAGCAGTGGTGGGAGGGCCCCAGATACGCAGTATTTT
CDR3: CASSGGRAPDTQYF

size: .
V: TRBV12-3/TRBV12-4
length: 12
J: TRBJ2-5
D: .
DNA: TGTGCCAGCAGTTCTTCCCGGGAGACCCAGTACTTC
CDR3: CASSSSRETQYF

size: .
V: TRBV27
length: 18
J: TRBJ2-7
D: TRBD2
DNA: TGTGCCAGCAGTTCGAGTCCCGGGACTAGCGGGAGGGTGGGGGAGCAGTACTTC
CDR3: CASSSSPGTSGRVGEQYF

size: .
V: TRBV6-5
length: 15
J: TRBJ1-4
D: TRBD1
DNA: TGTGCCAGCATTACACGGGACAGGACTAATGAAAAACTGTTTTTT
CDR3: CASITRDRTNEKLFF

size: .
V: TRBV4-2
length: 14
J: TRBJ2-7
D: TRBD2
DNA: TGTGCCAGCAGCCCTGGACTAGCGGGAATCGAGCAGTACTTC
CDR3: CASSPGLAGIEQYF

size: .
V: TRBV24-1
length: 14
J: TRBJ2-1
D: TRBD1
DNA: TGTGCCACCAGTGACCCAGGACAGGTCAATGAGCAGTTCTTC
CDR3: CATSDPGQVNEQFF

size: once
V: TRBV6-5
length: 11
J: TRBJ1-1
D: .
DNA: TGTGCCAGCAGCAATACAGGGCGGGCTTTCTTT
CDR3: CASSNTGRAFF

size: .
V: TRBV4-1
length: 15
J: TRBJ1-2
D: TRBD1
DNA: TGCGCCAGCAGCCAAGGGGACAGGGGTTATTATGGCTACACCTTC
CDR3: CASSQGDRGYYGYTF

size: .
V: TRBV15
length: 16
J: TRBJ2-3
D: .
DNA: TGTGCCACCAGCAGACTGTCGGCGGAAGGGGCAGATACGCAGTATTTT
CDR3: CATSRLSAEGADTQYF

size: .
V: TRBV12-3/TRBV12-4
length: 13
J: TRBJ1-2
D: .
DNA: TGTGCCAGCAGTTTATTGGGACATCAAGGCTACACCTTC
CDR3: CASSLLGHQGYTF

size: .
V: TRBV19
length: 16
J: TRBJ2-7
D: TRBD2
DNA: TGTGCCAGTAGTATGACGAGTAGCGGGATTGCCTACGAGCAGTACTTC
CDR3: CASSMTSSGIAYEQYF

size: .
V: TRBV29-1
length: 11
J: TRBJ1-2
D: .
DNA: TGCAGCGTATCGACAGAGAATGGCTACACCTTC
CDR3: CSVSTENGYTF

size: .
V: TRBV25-1
length: 12
J: TRBJ1-2
D: TRBD1
DNA: TGTGCCAGCAGTCGCCAGGGGGATGGCTACACCTTC
CDR3: CASSRQGDGYTF

size: once
V: TRBV9
length: 15
J: TRBJ2-3
D: TRBD2
DNA: TGTGCCAGCAGCACCGGACTAGCCCTCACAGATACGCAGTATTTT
CDR3: CASSTGLALTDTQYF

size: once
V: TRBV5-1
length: 13
J: TRBJ1-1
D: .
DNA: TGCGCCAGCAGCTTGGTAACGGGGTTTGAAGCTTTCTTT
CDR3: CASSLVTGFEAFF

size: .
V: TRBV6-5
length: 15
J: TRBJ2-7
D: TRBD2
DNA: TGTGCCAGCAGTTACCGACTAGCAAATAACTACGAGCAGTACTTC
CDR3: CASSYRLANNYEQYF

size: .
V: TRBV7-9
length: 14
J: TRBJ1-6
D: .
DNA: TGTGCCAGCAGCCTTGACCTACTAGATTCACCCCTCCACTTT
CDR3: CASSLDLLDSPLHF

size: .
V: TRBV6-2/TRBV6-3
length: 13
J: TRBJ2-1
D: .
DNA: TGTGCCAGCAGTCCAGGTGCCTACAATGAGCAGTTCTTC
CDR3: CASSPGAYNEQFF

size: .
V: TRBV6-6
length: 14
J: TRBJ1-1
D: .
DNA: TGTGCCAGCAGTTACGAGGAAGGAAACACTGAAGCTTTCTTT
CDR3: CASSYEEGNTEAFF

size: few
V: TRBV5-1
length: 16
J: TRBJ2-3
D: TRBD1
DNA: TGCGCCAGCAGCCAATCGGGACAGACGGCCACAGATACGCAGTATTTT
CDR3: CASSQSGQTATDTQYF

size: .
V: TRBV18
length: 13
J: TRBJ2-4
D: .
DNA: TGTGCCAGCTCACCAATAGCACAAAACATTCAGTACTTC
CDR3: CASSPIAQNIQYF

size: .
V: TRBV7-9
length: 15
J: TRBJ1-5
D: .
DNA: TGTGCCAGCAGCTTGTTCGGAGACAGCAATCAGCCCCAGCATTTT
CDR3: CASSLFGDSNQPQHF

size: .
V: TRBV10-1
length: 15
J: TRBJ1-1
D: .
DNA: TGCGCCAGCAGTGAAATCCGGGGGGTGAACACTGAAGCTTTCTTT
CDR3: CASSEIRGVNTEAFF

size: .
V: TRBV29-1
length: 10
J: TRBJ1-1
D: .
DNA: TGCAGCGTCTCTAAAACTGAAGCTTTCTTT
CDR3: CSVSKTEAFF

size: once
V: TRBV30
length: 21
J: TRBJ2-2
D: TRBD2
DNA: TGTGCCTGGAGTGACCGGAGTCCTCAATTTACTAGCGGGACCCAACACGGGGAGCTGTTTTTT
CDR3: CAWSDRSPQFTSGTQHGELFF

size: .
V: TRBV2
length: 13
J: TRBJ1-6
D: .
DNA: TGTGCCAGCAGTACGGACAGTAATTCACCCCTCCACTTT
CDR3: CASSTDSNSPLHF

size: .
V: TRBV5-4
length: 16
J: TRBJ2-1
D: .
DNA: TGTGCCAGCAGCTTGGTTCGGCAGGGGACCTACAATGAGCAGTTCTTC
CDR3: CASSLVRQGTYNEQFF

size: .
V: TRBV19
length: 15
J: TRBJ2-2
D: TRBD2
DNA: TGTGCCAGTAGTCCCCCCGGGGGGGTGACCGGGGAGCTGTTTTTT
CDR3: CASSPPGGVTGELFF

size: once
V: TRBV28
length: 13
J: TRBJ1-1
D: TRBD1
DNA: TGTGCCAGCAGCCAGGGGGGTAGCACTGAAGCTTTCTTT
CDR3: CASSQGGSTEAFF

size: .
V: TRBV19
length: 17
J: TRBJ2-2
D: .
DNA: TGTGCCAGTAGTATTCGACTGGGACAAGGAAACACCGGGGAGCTGTTTTTT
CDR3: CASSIRLGQGNTGELFF

size: .
V: TRBV2
length: 14
J: TRBJ2-5
D: TRBD2
DNA: TGTGCCTACGGGATGGGGGGGATCTCTGAGACCCAGTACTTC
CDR3: CAYGMGGISETQYF

size: .
V: TRBV18
length: 15
J: TRBJ1-1
D: TRBD1
DNA: TGTGCCAGCTCGTCCGGGACAGGGGGGTACACTGAAGCTTTCTTT
CDR3: CASSSGTGGYTEAFF

size: .
V: TRBV5-1
length: 13
J: TRBJ2-7
D: TRBD1
DNA: TGCGCCAGCAGCCCTACAGGGGGCGACGAGCAGTACTTC
CDR3: CASSPTGGDEQYF

size: .
V: TRBV5-6
length: 15
J: TRBJ2-5
D: .
DNA: TGTGCCAGCAGCTTCAGAGGTGCCGCGGGAGAGACCCAGTACTTC
CDR3: CASSFRGAAGETQYF

size: .
V: TRBV3-1/TRBV3-2
length: 17
J: TRBJ1-3
D: .
DNA: TGTGCCAGCAGCCAGGGGATTTATTTAGGAGGTGGAAACACCATATATTTT
CDR3: CASSQGIYLGGGNTIYF